The 29 T cell receptor beta chains below were found in one sample sequenced in a study of T cells in Graves' hyperthyroidism and ophthalmopathy. RNA transcripts gave rise to amplified TCR beta CDR3 regions. TCR CDR3 regions were first amplified by RT-PCR with HTBI primers. TCRdb fed the multiplex PCR reads into MiXCR, producing one record per CDR3 protein. The repertoire has more than 500,000 distinct CDR3 sequences, approximately 14% of them found once; the top ten carry roughly 4.5%. Specimen: blood. The source is a woman aged 40 to 50 with Graves' ophthalmopathy.

This clonotype was seen at least ten times. J is TRBJ1-1 and V is TRBV6-2 or TRBV6-3; D is unclear. V lost 0 bases to trimming and J lost 6 bases, with 11 bases between them. This CDR3 comprises 14 residues. Germline CDR1 is MNHEY and CDR2 is SVGEGT. This chain's CDR3 is CASSYSGDWAEAFF. The DNA for the CDR3 is TGTGCCAGCAGTTACTCCGGTGACTGGGCTGAAGCTTTCTTT.

In its sample, this clonotype was seen many times. This chain joins TRBV28 and TRBJ2-7; a possible D gene is TRBD1 (6 bases). The V end lost 1 base, the J end lost 3 bases, and 10 bases lay between the germline ends. The CDR3 consists of 14 residues. The germline gives CDR1 MDHEN, CDR2 SYDVKM. The CDR3 is CASSLFARGYEQYF. As DNA, the CDR3 is TGTGCCAGCAGTTTATTCGCCAGGGGCTACGAGCAGTACTTC.

The sample holds a few counts of this clonotype. The V and J genes are TRBV30 and TRBJ2-7, with D possibly being TRBD2 (6 bases). Germline-derived CDR1 and CDR2 are GTSNPN and SVGIG (reference sequence). There are 14 residues in the CDR3. Trimming pared 2 bases from V and 2 bases from J, leaving 13 bases between. For the CDR3, the DNA is TGTGCCTGGAGTAAAATCGGGGAGGCCTACGAGCAGTACTTC. Protein sequence: CAWSKIGEAYEQYF.

This clonotype was seen many times. The rearrangement uses TRBV12-3 or TRBV12-4 and TRBJ1-5, with 7 bases matching TRBD1. The V and J ends lost 5 bases and 4 bases, in that order; junction bases with no gene match: 2. The CDR3 has 13 amino acids. CDR3 DNA: TGTGCCAGCAGTCGACAGGGAAATCAGCCCCAGCATTTT. This codes for CASSRQGNQPQHF.

This clonotype was recorded many times. The chain carries TRBV15 and TRBJ2-7, with D perhaps being TRBD1 or TRBD2 (5 bases each). The CDR3 length is 13 residues. Germline V gene sequence: CDR1 LNHNV, CDR2 YYDKDF (reference sequence). Trimming stripped 11 bases from V and 3 bases from J, with 17 bases between. For the CDR3, the DNA is TGTGCCTCGACGAGGGGTCCAGGCTACGAGCAGTACTTC. It encodes CASTRGPGYEQYF.

The V gene is TRBV4-2, the J gene TRBJ1-2, with 7 bases matching TRBD1. V was pared by 2 bases and J by 0 bases, with 6 bases of the junction left unmatched. The CDR3 is made up of 16 amino acids. CDR1 LGHNA and CDR2 YNFKEQ come from the germline V gene. DNA of the CDR3: TGTGCCAGCAGCCAACATCCCGGGACAGCTAACTATGGCTACACCTTC. It translates to CASSQHPGTANYGYTF.

This clonotype has at least ten counts. V is TRBV28 and J is TRBJ2-2; 13 nucleotides align to TRBD2. Germline assignment: CDR1 MDHEN and CDR2 SYDVKM. With V trimmed by 4 bases and J by 4 bases, 3 bases remained unmatched. There are 16 residues in the CDR3. The CDR3 is CASSSTSGRATGELFF. The CDR3 bases are TGTGCCAGCAGTTCTACTAGCGGGAGGGCCACCGGGGAGCTGTTTTTT.

The chain uses TRBV11-2 and TRBJ1-1; maybe TRBD1 (5 bases). The CDR3 extends over 13 amino acids. The germline V and J ends were trimmed by 0 bases and 6 bases, with 8 bases remaining between them. The germline CDR1 and CDR2 sequences are SGHAT and FQNNGV. CDR3 residues: CASSLEGTSEAFF. CDR3 nucleotide sequence: TGTGCCAGCAGCTTAGAAGGGACCTCTGAAGCTTTCTTT.

The genes are TRBV3-1 and TRBJ2-7; D unresolved. Trimming left V 0 bases short and J 1 base short, with 25 bases between. The CDR3 is made up of 20 amino acids. Germline-derived CDR1 and CDR2 are LGHDT and YNNKEL (reference sequence). Written as DNA, the CDR3 is TGTGCCAGCAGCCAAGATCGCCCCCGAGCCCCTTTGATTCTTTCCTACGAGCAGTACTTC. Translating gives CASSQDRPRAPLILSYEQYF.

There are many counts of this clonotype. The chain carries TRBV20-1 and TRBJ1-2; unclear D gene. Trimming took off 2 bases at V and 5 bases at J, with 9 bases between the two ends. Germline V gives CDR1 DFQATT, CDR2 SNEGSKA (reference sequence). The CDR3 consists of 12 residues. The CDR3 coding sequence is TGCAGTGCTAGAAAACAGCATTATGGCTACACCTTC. As protein: CSARKQHYGYTF.

This clonotype was seen repeatedly, ten times or more. The chain combines TRBV6-5 with TRBJ2-4; TRBD1 matches at 10 bases. The CDR3 sequence is 14 residues long. CDR1 and CDR2 from the germline V gene are MNHEY and SVGAGI. V dropped 6 bases and J dropped 9; count of bases not matched to a gene: 8. The CDR3 loop is CASSYDRGQAIQYF. DNA of the CDR3: TGTGCCAGCAGCTACGACAGGGGGCAAGCCATTCAGTACTTC.

In this sample, this clonotype turned up many times. The chain links TRBV6-5 to TRBJ2-2, with 7 bases matching TRBD2. CDR1 is MNHEY, CDR2 SVGAGI, per germline. There are 14 residues in the CDR3. The V and J ends lost 2 bases and 4 bases, in that order; junction bases with no gene match: 1. CDR3 sequence (DNA): TGTGCCAGCAGTTACGGGAGGGGCACCGGGGAGCTGTTTTTT. Its translation is CASSYGRGTGELFF.

This clonotype has a count of ten or more. The rearrangement uses TRBV12-3 or TRBV12-4 and TRBJ1-2, with a tentative D call TRBD1 (6 bases). This CDR3 comprises 15 residues. V was pared by 3 bases and J by 4 bases, with 15 bases between. The CDR3 loop is CASSLGGPTIYGYTF. The CDR3 nucleotides read TGTGCCAGCAGTTTGGGGGGCCCGACTATCTATGGCTACACCTTC.

There are a few counts of this clonotype. The chain combines TRBV27 with TRBJ1-1; 7 positions agree with TRBD1. CDR1 is MNHEY, CDR2 SMNVEV, per germline (reference sequence). J gave up 2 bases and V 8 bases, and 11 bases lay outside the gene matches. CDR3 size: 15 residues. Here the CDR3 DNA reads TGTGCCAGCTCAGGGAGTAGGGGGCGTAACACTGAAGCTTTCTTT. It codes for CASSGSRGRNTEAFF.

This clonotype was seen repeatedly, ten times or more. V is TRBV6-5 and J is TRBJ2-2; D may be TRBD2 (5 bases). The CDR3 has 14 residues. The germline V and J ends were trimmed by 6 bases and 4 bases, with 12 bases remaining between them. Germline values: CDR1 MNHEY, CDR2 SVGAGI. This CDR3 is CASSPRGLTGELFF. In DNA form, the CDR3 reads TGTGCCAGCAGCCCACGAGGGCTCACCGGGGAGCTGTTTTTT.

The chain carries TRBV24-1 and TRBJ1-6; the D is unclear. Trimming cost V 4 bases and J 6 bases, with 33 bases left between them. This CDR3 spans 22 amino acids. Germline CDR1 is KGHDR and CDR2 is SFDVKD. In nucleotides, the CDR3 is TGTGCCACCAGTGACCGAGCTCACGGGCAGGTAGCCCCAACCTGGGGTAATTCACCCCTCCACTTT. Protein: CATSDRAHGQVAPTWGNSPLHF.

This clonotype was detected many times. The chain uses TRBV15 and TRBJ2-7, with D perhaps matching TRBD2 (7 bases). V was trimmed by 6 bases and J by 1 base, leaving 13 bases between them. Per germline, CDR1 LNHNV and CDR2 YYDKDF (reference sequence). CDR3 length: 14 amino acids. CDR3 amino acids: CATRSGGTSYEQYF. CDR3 nucleotide sequence: TGTGCCACCAGGTCGGGGGGCACATCCTACGAGCAGTACTTC. Looking up the rest from reference TRBV15 and TRBJ2-7 gives the full variable domain: DAMVIQNPRYQVTQFGKPVTLSCSQTLNHNVMYWYQQKSSQAPKLLFHYYDKDFNNEADTPDNFQSRRPNTSFCFLDIRSPGLGDTAMYLCATRSGGTSYEQYFGPGTRLTVT.

This chain links TRBV30 with TRBJ2-7, with 12 bases lining up with TRBD2. This CDR3 has 15 amino acids. The germline V gene has CDR1 GTSNPN and CDR2 SVGIG (reference sequence). V shed 0 bases and J 2 bases; nucleotides not matched to a gene: 2. DNA for the CDR3: TGTGCCTGGAGTGTCGGACTAGCGGGGACCTACGAGCAGTACTTC. Translation gives CAWSVGLAGTYEQYF.

This clonotype was seen a few times. The chain recombines TRBV15 with TRBJ2-3, with 13 bases identical to TRBD2. CDR1 is LNHNV and CDR2 is YYDKDF in the germline V gene (reference sequence). The CDR3 runs 18 residues. V shed 3 bases and J 0 bases; nucleotides not matched to a gene: 6. DNA for the CDR3: TGTGCCACCAGCAGCCGGACTAGCGGGAGATTAAGCACAGATACGCAGTATTTT. Amino acids: CATSSRTSGRLSTDTQYF.

This clonotype was counted only a few times. This chain connects TRBV6-2 or TRBV6-3 to TRBJ1-1; TRBD1 is a possible D gene (5 bases). The CDR3 is 14 residues long. Per germline, CDR1 MNHEY and CDR2 SVGEGT. V gave up 6 bases and J gave up 6 bases, with 17 bases separating them. The CDR3 sequence is CASRRGRAIPEAFF. CDR3 sequence (DNA): TGTGCCAGCAGAAGAGGCAGGGCCATCCCTGAAGCTTTCTTT.

This clonotype was counted between two and nine times. V gene TRBV7-1 combines with J gene TRBJ1-1, with 9 bases identical to TRBD1. TRBV7-1 is marked as an open reading frame, function uncertain. This CDR3 is 20 amino acids long. The V gene end was trimmed by 3 bases and the J gene end by 0 bases; junction bases not matched to a gene: 17. The CDR3 nucleotides read TGTGCCAGCAGCTCCCCAGAGCCAGGGACAGGGATGTGGGTGAACACTGAAGCTTTCTTT. Its protein is CASSSPEPGTGMWVNTEAFF.

This clonotype was seen repeatedly, ten times or more. The chain links TRBV27 to TRBJ2-7, with D maybe TRBD2 (5 bases). Trimming removed 9 bases from V and 4 bases from J, with 16 bases in between. This CDR3 comprises 13 residues. In germline, CDR1 is MNHEY, CDR2 SMNVEV (reference sequence). The CDR3 coding sequence is TGTGCCAGTAGTCTCTCGGGCGGGTACGAGCAGTACTTC. Translating it yields CASSLSGGYEQYF.

This clonotype was detected a few times. The rearrangement joins TRBV11-2 to TRBJ1-3; unclear D gene. V was shortened by 1 base and J by 1 base, with 11 bases between the two germline ends. The V gene's germline CDR1 is SGHAT and CDR2 FQNNGV. The CDR3 totals 16 residues. Written as DNA, the CDR3 is TGTGCCAGCAGCTTAGGGGAGGGAAGGTCTGGAAACACCATATATTTT. Amino acids: CASSLGEGRSGNTIYF.

The chain recombines TRBV5-1 with TRBJ1-2; 8 nucleotides agree with TRBD1. The J segment lost 4 bases and the V segment lost 5 bases, leaving 13 bases of the junction unmatched. The CDR3 runs 16 residues. Looked up from germline, CDR1 is SGHRS and CDR2 is YFSETQ. CDR3 DNA sequence: TGCGCCAGCAGTAGGCGACAGGGGACATCCGCCTATGGCTACACCTTC. This translates into CASSRRQGTSAYGYTF.

This clonotype occurred many times. V is TRBV7-9 and J is TRBJ1-2; tentative D call: TRBD1 (5 bases). Trimming removed 3 bases at V and 9 bases at J, with 14 bases between. CDR1 is SEHNR, CDR2 FQNEAQ, per germline (reference sequence). This CDR3 region has 13 residues. The CDR3 region has the DNA TGTGCCAGCAGCTTTTCAGGGATTATGAGCTACACCTTC. Translated, it gives CASSFSGIMSYTF.

This clonotype was seen repeatedly, ten times or more. The chain employs TRBV28 and TRBJ1-1, with D uncertain. The V gene's germline CDR1 is MDHEN and CDR2 SYDVKM. The V gene lost 4 bases and the J gene lost 0 bases, with 9 bases spanning the gap. The CDR3 is made up of 14 amino acids. The DNA of the CDR3 is TGTGCCAGCAGTTCTTCCAGGATGAACACTGAAGCTTTCTTT. Amino acids: CASSSSRMNTEAFF.

This clonotype appeared many times. The V and J genes are TRBV27 and TRBJ2-7, with D perhaps assigned TRBD1 or TRBD2 (5 bases each). V shed 6 bases and J shed 3 bases, with 18 bases lying between them. Germline CDR1 reads MNHEY; CDR2 reads SMNVEV (reference sequence). The CDR3 consists of 15 residues. Written as DNA, the CDR3 is TGTGCCAGCAGAGCCTCCGGGGCGCAAAACTACGAGCAGTACTTC. Encoded protein: CASRASGAQNYEQYF.

This clonotype showed up many times. The chain is built from TRBV2 and TRBJ2-7; 13 positions match TRBD2. The CDR3 covers 15 residues. J was trimmed by 2 bases and V by 11 bases; bases with no gene match: 9. Per the germline V gene, CDR1 is SNHLY and CDR2 is FYNNEI. The CDR3 DNA reads as TGTGCCGTCAGGGGACTAGCGGGACCCGCCTACGAGCAGTACTTC. Amino acid sequence: CAVRGLAGPAYEQYF.

This clonotype was recorded at least ten times. The chain couples TRBV28 to TRBJ2-7; 16 bases align to TRBD2. Germline CDR1 is MDHEN and CDR2 is SYDVKM. With 3 bases clipped from V and 4 bases from J, the junction kept 6 bases outside the gene matches. The CDR3 runs to 17 residues. Here the CDR3 DNA reads TGTGCCAGCAGTTTGGGACTAGCGGGAGGGCTAAGGTACGAGCAGTACTTC. This sequence encodes CASSLGLAGGLRYEQYF. The full variable domain, with the rest looked up from reference TRBV28 and TRBJ2-7, is DVKVTQSSRYLVKRTGEKVFLECVQDMDHENMFWYRQDPGLGLRLIYFSYDVKMKEKGDIPEGYSVSREKKERFSLILESASTNQTSMYLCASSLGLAGGLRYEQYFGPGTRLTVT.